This TCR beta chain was recovered during a study of Graves' ophthalmopathy and Graves' hyperthyroidism. Study-wide results and caveats: The blood repertoire also included most expanded thyroid clonotypes above 0.001 frequency.

Germline V gene lookup returns CDR1 WNHNN and CDR2 SYGVQD (reference sequence). This CDR3 is 17 amino acids long. Enrollment excluded any patients with other autoimmune diseases, uncontrolled infections, pregnancy or lactation. To note about this clonotype: Its antigen is unknown. Compared with germline, one end of the junction differs, possibly owing to a read error.

RNA transcripts yielded amplified TCR beta CDR3 regions. HTBI primers primed a first-round RT-PCR, and a second-round multiplex PCR followed. TCRdb ran MiXCR on the multiplex PCR reads and lists one entry per CDR3 protein. The data show over a million distinct CDR3 sequences, 35% to 40% seen once. Sequenced sample: peripheral blood or thyroid tissue (not recorded which). J is TRBJ2-6 and V is TRBV10-1; maybe TRBD2 (6 bases). The sequence came from an adult man with Graves' hyperthyroidism. The CDR3 is CTSRGVGGGRGANVLTF. The CDR3 DNA follows: TGCACCAGCAGAGGCGTGGGAGGAGGACGTGGGGCCAACGTCCTGACTTTC.